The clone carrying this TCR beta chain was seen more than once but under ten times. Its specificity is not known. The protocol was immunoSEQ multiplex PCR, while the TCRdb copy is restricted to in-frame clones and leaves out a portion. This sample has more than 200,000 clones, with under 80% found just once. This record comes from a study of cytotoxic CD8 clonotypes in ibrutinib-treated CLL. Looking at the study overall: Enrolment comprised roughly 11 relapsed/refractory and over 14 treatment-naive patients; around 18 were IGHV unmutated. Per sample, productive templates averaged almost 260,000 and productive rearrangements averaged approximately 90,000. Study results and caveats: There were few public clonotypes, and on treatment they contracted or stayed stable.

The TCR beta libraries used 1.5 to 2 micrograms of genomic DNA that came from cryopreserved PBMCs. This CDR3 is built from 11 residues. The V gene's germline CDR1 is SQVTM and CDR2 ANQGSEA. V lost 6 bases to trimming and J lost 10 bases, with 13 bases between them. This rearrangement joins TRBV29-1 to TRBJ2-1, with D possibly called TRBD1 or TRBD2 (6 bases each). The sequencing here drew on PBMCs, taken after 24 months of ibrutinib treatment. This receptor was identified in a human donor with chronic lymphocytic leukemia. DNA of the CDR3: TGCAGCGTGGGGGGCGAGCCCGAGCAGTTCTTC. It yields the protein CSVGGEPEQFF.